A selection of T cell receptor beta chains follows, all from one sample in a study of cytomegalovirus exposure and HLA in healthy donors. Method: immunoSEQ multiplex PCR; TCRdb's copy keeps in-frame clones and lacks some. The sample has approximately 140,000 clones, under 85% seen once. The sequenced sample was PBMCs. The receptors stem from a man aged 18 to 35 in good health and CMV-seronegative. Each CDR3 is given with its conserved first and last residue. D genes are given only for firm matches. Rows give clone size only sometimes, using once, few, many, or a class for an expanded clone.

V gene,D gene,J gene,clone size,CDR3 DNA,CDR3 protein
TRBV25-1,TRBD1,TRBJ1-2,-,TGTGCCAGCAGTGAATGGGCGACAGGGCCAGCTAACTATGGCTACACCTTC,CASSEWATGPANYGYTF
TRBV15,-,TRBJ2-5,once,TGTGCCACCAGCAGAGAGGGCAGCCAGGGAGAGACCCAGTACTTC,CATSREGSQGETQYF
TRBV7-9,TRBD1,TRBJ2-7,-,TGTGCCAGCAGCCCCCCCGGGCAGGGGGCGAGACAGCCGTACTTC,CASSPPGQGARQPYF
TRBV7-9,-,TRBJ2-7,-,TGTGCCAGCAGCTTCGTATCCTACGAGCAGTACTTC,CASSFVSYEQYF
TRBV7-2,TRBD2,TRBJ2-5,-,TGTGCCAGCAGCTCGACTAGCGGGGGGTGGAAAGAGACCCAGTACTTC,CASSSTSGGWKETQYF
TRBV7-2,-,TRBJ1-2,-,TGTGCCAGCAGCTTAAGGGGCAGGGCTAACTATGGCTACACCTTC,CASSLRGRANYGYTF
TRBV9,-,TRBJ1-3,-,TGTGCCAGCAGCGTAGAGTGGGCCCAGACCACTGGAAACACCATATATTTT,CASSVEWAQTTGNTIYF
TRBV9,TRBD1,TRBJ1-1,-,TGTGCCAGCAGCCCCCTTCTGGGGACAGGGATTACTGAAGCTTTCTTT,CASSPLLGTGITEAFF
TRBV7-2,-,TRBJ1-6,-,TGTGCCAGCAGCTTAGGAGGGGATGGGGGGGTTTTTAATTCACCCCTCCACTTT,CASSLGGDGGVFNSPLHF
TRBV6-5,-,TRBJ1-2,-,TGTGCCACCGCCATAAGGGCGGGGACGAGTGGCTACACCTTC,CATAIRAGTSGYTF
TRBV7-2,-,TRBJ2-6,-,TGTGCCAGCAGCTTTCGCTCTGGGGCCAACGTCCTGACTTTC,CASSFRSGANVLTF
TRBV7-2,-,TRBJ1-6,once,TGTGCCAGCAGCTTCCCATGGGGCTACAATTCACCCCTCCACTTT,CASSFPWGYNSPLHF
TRBV27,TRBD1,TRBJ1-5,-,TGTGCCAGCAGTTCGGACAGGGGGAGTCAGCCCCAGCATTTT,CASSSDRGSQPQHF
TRBV6-5,-,TRBJ1-1,-,TGTGCCAGCAGTCCTCAGGGCCCGAACACTGAAGCTTTCTTT,CASSPQGPNTEAFF
TRBV7-2,TRBD1,TRBJ2-7,few,TGTGCCAGCAGCTTAGCTTCCAGGGGGCGGTACGAGCAGTACTTC,CASSLASRGRYEQYF
TRBV5-8,-,TRBJ2-7,-,TGTGCCAGCAGCACCGCTGGCGGGGTTCGCTACGAGCAGTACTTC,CASSTAGGVRYEQYF
TRBV2,TRBD1,TRBJ1-2,-,TGTGCCAGCCAGGACAGGGCTAGTGGCTACACCTTC,CASQDRASGYTF
TRBV2,-,TRBJ1-2,-,TGTGCCAGCAGTGTACGGAACTATGGCTACACCTTC,CASSVRNYGYTF
TRBV19,TRBD1,TRBJ1-2,-,TGTGCCAGTAGTGTCCGGACAGGGAACTATGGCTACACCTTC,CASSVRTGNYGYTF
TRBV6-6,TRBD1,TRBJ2-7,once,TGTGCCAGCAGCCTACGACAGGGGGCGATTTACGAGCAGTACTTC,CASSLRQGAIYEQYF
TRBV5-1,-,TRBJ1-4,-,TGCGCCAGCAGCTTAGCGGGAAAGGGTGAAAAACTGTTTTTT,CASSLAGKGEKLFF
TRBV5-1,-,TRBJ1-1,few,TGCGCCAGCAGCTCGTACAGGGTGGGCACTGAAGCTTTCTTT,CASSSYRVGTEAFF
TRBV27,TRBD1,TRBJ1-1,-,TGTGCCAGCAGTTTCTCGACAGGGACCACTGAAGCTTTCTTT,CASSFSTGTTEAFF
TRBV5-1,TRBD2,TRBJ2-1,-,TGCGCCAGCAGCTTGGGGGTAGCGGGGGGTCTTGACAATGAGCAGTTCTTC,CASSLGVAGGLDNEQFF
TRBV27,TRBD1,TRBJ2-1,-,TGTGCCAGCAGTCCCCGGACAGGTAGTACGGATGAGCAGTTCTTC,CASSPRTGSTDEQFF
TRBV7-8,-,TRBJ2-5,-,TGTGCCAGCCGACTAGGCCGAATAGGAAACAAAGAGACCCAGTACTTC,CASRLGRIGNKETQYF
TRBV4-2,-,TRBJ1-2,few,TGTGCCAGCAGCCCAGAGGTAGGGGTCGGCGGCTACACCTTC,CASSPEVGVGGYTF
TRBV27,TRBD1,TRBJ2-7,-,TGTGCCAGCAGTTCGACAGGGAGTAGCATCTACGAGCAGTACTTC,CASSSTGSSIYEQYF
TRBV14,TRBD1,TRBJ1-1,once,TGTGCCAGCAGCCGAACCGGGACAGGGGTTAACACTGAAGCTTTCTTT,CASSRTGTGVNTEAFF
TRBV6-4,TRBD1,TRBJ1-4,-,TGTGCCAGCAGTGCGGGACAGGGTGAAAAACTGTTTTTT,CASSAGQGEKLFF
TRBV7-9,-,TRBJ2-7,-,TGTGCCAGCAGCTCGGTCCTCTACGAGCAGTACTTC,CASSSVLYEQYF
TRBV5-1,-,TRBJ1-1,-,TGCGCCAGCAGCCTGCAGGGGAGCACTGAAGCTTTCTTT,CASSLQGSTEAFF
TRBV5-1,-,TRBJ2-4,-,TGCGCCAGCAGCTACTCGCGGGCGGCCAAAAACATTCAGTACTTC,CASSYSRAAKNIQYF
TRBV15,-,TRBJ2-3,-,TGTGCCACCAGCAGGGTCACGCGGGGAACCCTTTATACGCAGTATTTT,CATSRVTRGTLYTQYF
TRBV7-9,TRBD1,TRBJ1-6,-,TGTGCCAGCAGCCGGTGGGACAGGGAAGAACCCCTCCACTTT,CASSRWDREEPLHF
TRBV30,TRBD1,TRBJ2-2,-,TGTGGGGGGACAGCCACTCCGAACACCGGGGAGCTGTTTTTT,CGGTATPNTGELFF
TRBV30,TRBD1,TRBJ1-1,few,TGTGCCTGGAGTAACTACAGACGGGACAGGTCGAACACTGAAGCTTTCTTT,CAWSNYRRDRSNTEAFF
TRBV15,-,TRBJ1-5,-,TGTGCCACCAGCAGAGACAGGGTGGTGGAGAGCAATCAGCCCCAGCATTTT,CATSRDRVVESNQPQHF
TRBV6-6,TRBD1,TRBJ1-6,-,TGTGCCAGCAGCGGGGACAGTCAGAATTCACCCCTCCACTTT,CASSGDSQNSPLHF
TRBV6-1,TRBD1,TRBJ2-7,few,TGTGCCAGCAGTGATCGGGGGACAGGGGGGTACGAGCAGTACTTC,CASSDRGTGGYEQYF
TRBV7-9,-,TRBJ2-5,-,TGTGCCAGCAGCTTAGGAGGTAGACAAGAGACCCAGTACTTC,CASSLGGRQETQYF
TRBV27,TRBD1,TRBJ1-2,-,TGTGCCAGCAGTGTAGACAGGGGAGGCTATGGCTACACCTTC,CASSVDRGGYGYTF
TRBV28,TRBD2,TRBJ2-7,once,TGTGCCAGCAAGGCGGGGGGGCTGAGGGAGCAGTACTTC,CASKAGGLREQYF
TRBV19,-,TRBJ1-2,few,TGTGCCACCGAGGACACTTCCTATGGCTACACCTTC,CATEDTSYGYTF
TRBV9,-,TRBJ1-5,-,TGTGCCAGCAGCGTAGCTGAAGGGAGCCAGCCCCAGCATTTT,CASSVAEGSQPQHF
TRBV5-5,TRBD1,TRBJ1-1,once,TGTGCCAGCAGCTGGGAAGTTACAGGGGCAGGAGCTTTCTTT,CASSWEVTGAGAFF
TRBV6-5,-,TRBJ1-3,-,TGTGCCAGCAGTTACTCACCAGGGGTATACACCATATATTTT,CASSYSPGVYTIYF
TRBV6-1,-,TRBJ2-7,-,TGTGCCAGCACAGGGATCCACGAGCAGTACTTC,CASTGIHEQYF
TRBV6-6,-,TRBJ1-1,-,TGTGCCAGCAGTTTAGGCGACGGGAAAGCTTTCTTT,CASSLGDGKAFF
TRBV4-1,-,TRBJ1-5,-,TGCGCCAGCAGCCAAGACTCGCAGGGGAGTCAGCCCCAGCATTTT,CASSQDSQGSQPQHF
TRBV5-5,TRBD2,TRBJ2-3,-,TGTGCCAGCACCCGGGGGGTTGCTACAGATACGCAGTATTTT,CASTRGVATDTQYF
TRBV4-3,-,TRBJ2-7,few,TGCGCCAGCAGCCAAGAATCGGCCTTAGGGGTCCACGAGCAGTACTTC,CASSQESALGVHEQYF
TRBV5-4,TRBD2,TRBJ2-2,-,TGTGCCAGCAGCTCCCTCCTAGCGGGGGGCACCGGGGAGCTGTTTTTT,CASSSLLAGGTGELFF
TRBV9,-,TRBJ2-5,-,TGTGCCAGCAGCGAAGGACAGTACCAAGAGACCCAGTACTTC,CASSEGQYQETQYF